These 6 T cell receptor beta chains were sequenced from one sample in a study of beta chain features in type 1 diabetes. Reverse transcription of all isolated RNA meant that expressed TCRB transcripts were sequenced. Clones were read by immunoSEQ multiplex PCR, and TCRdb kept only the in-frame ones, dropping some. The sample consists of about 150,000 clones, 11% of them appearing once. The material sequenced was central memory CD4+ T cells from blood. The receptors stem from a young man in good health.

The chain is built from TRBV4-1 and TRBJ2-5; 7 bases match TRBD2. CDR1 and CDR2 from the germline V gene are MGHRA and YSYEKL. Trimming removed 7 bases from V and 3 bases from J; junction bases left unmatched: 11. The CDR3 is made up of 15 amino acids. CDR3 in DNA: TGCGCCAGCACACCACTAGCGAATCGAAAAGAGACCCAGTACTTC. This translates into CASTPLANRKETQYF.

This clone turned up a few times. This chain connects TRBV23-1 to TRBJ1-2; no definite D call. TRBV23-1 is treated as an ORF (open reading frame) with a function not yet certain. Deletions cut 0 bases from V and 1 base from J, with 12 bases between. This CDR3 comprises 16 residues. This CDR3 reads CASSQSGQGSNYGYTF. CDR3 coding DNA: TGCGCCAGCAGTCAATCGGGTCAAGGCAGTAACTATGGCTACACCTTC.

This chain joins TRBV7-7 and TRBJ2-2; TRBD1 agrees at 7 bases. V lost 4 bases and J lost 9; bases outside the gene matches: 5. Germline CDR1 and CDR2: SSHAT and FNYEAQ (reference sequence). This CDR3 is built from 13 residues. CDR3 protein: CASSSSTGRELFF. The CDR3 region has the DNA TGTGCCAGCAGCTCATCGACAGGGAGGGAGCTGTTTTTT. Full variable domain (outside the CDR3, taken from reference TRBV7-7 and TRBJ2-2): GAGVSQSPRYKVTKRGQDVTLRCDPISSHATLYWYQQALGQGPEFLTYFNYEAQPDKSGLPSDRFSAERPEGSISTLTIQRTEQRDSAMYRCASSSSTGRELFFGEGSRLTVL.

The V and J genes are TRBV2 and TRBJ1-1; weak D call: TRBD1 (5 bases). This CDR3 has 12 residues. Germline V gene sequence: CDR1 SNHLY, CDR2 FYNNEI. V dropped 6 bases and J dropped 7 bases, with 12 bases sitting between them. CDR3: CASRAPGGEAFF. CDR3 bases: TGTGCCAGCAGGGCCCCGGGGGGTGAAGCTTTCTTT.

This clone was counted between two and nine times. The chain uses TRBV5-1 and TRBJ2-7; a weak D match, TRBD2 (6 bases). The CDR3 has 15 amino acids. Trimming removed 0 bases at V and 4 bases at J, with 14 bases between. Germline lookup yields CDR1 SGHRS and CDR2 YFSETQ. The CDR3 here is CASSLDGGGFYEQYF. The CDR3 bases are TGCGCCAGCAGCTTGGATGGGGGAGGTTTTTACGAGCAGTACTTC.

This chain joins TRBV4-1 and TRBJ2-7, with 7 bases identical to TRBD2. This CDR3 spans 17 amino acids. Trimming removed 3 bases from V and 4 bases from J; junction bases left unmatched: 15. Germline V CDR1 and CDR2: MGHRA, YSYEKL. CDR3 region: CASSQPFRGPRGYEQYF. In DNA, the CDR3 is TGCGCCAGCAGCCAGCCCTTTAGGGGACCGCGGGGGTACGAGCAGTACTTC.